One sample yielded the 20 T cell receptor beta chains listed below, sequenced in a study of blood T cell repertoires in COVID-19 (dated by TCRdb to 2018 to 2021). Library method: the immunoSEQ multiplex PCR assay. Sourced from immuneACCESS, this table was stored by TCRdb with only in-frame sequences that have V and J called. A share of the clones is absent; for the studies checked, an unresolved V gene accounts for under half, and the remainder has no known explanation. A total of about 130,000 clones appear in this sample, just over 75% of them only once. Under 14% of the sample is taken by the ten largest. Source material: peripheral blood. These receptors all come from a human donor in a cohort sampled during active COVID-19.

V usage is TRBV18 and J usage is TRBJ2-5; TRBD2 is a possible D gene (5 bases). The CDR3 spans 14 residues. CDR1 and CDR2 from the germline V gene are KGHSH and LQKENI. Trimming cost V 6 bases and J 4 bases, with 15 bases left between them. The CDR3 nucleotides are TGTGCCAGCTCTACCTTCGGGGAAGGAGAGACCCAGTACTTC. This translates into CASSTFGEGETQYF.

This clone was detected a few times. The rearrangement uses TRBV28 and TRBJ1-5; TRBD1 agrees at 7 bases. Unmatched junction bases numbered 4, after V lost 9 bases and J lost 5 bases. The CDR3 has 12 amino acids. Germline CDR1 MDHEN, CDR2 SYDVKM. The chain's CDR3 is CASSGGDQPQHF. The CDR3 region has the DNA TGTGCCAGTTCAGGGGGAGATCAGCCCCAGCATTTT.

This clone was seen once. The V gene is TRBV9, the J gene TRBJ1-2; TRBD1 matches at 9 bases. Germline-derived CDR1 and CDR2 are SGDLS and YYNGEE. The junction had 11 bases not matched to a gene; V was cut back by 0 bases and J by 2 bases. The CDR3 sequence is 18 residues long. The CDR3 is CASSVGGSGGQGNYGYTF. In nucleotides, the CDR3 is TGTGCCAGCAGCGTAGGAGGGTCTGGGGGACAGGGAAACTATGGCTACACCTTC. The full variable domain, in which reference TRBV9 and TRBJ1-2 provide the parts outside the CDR3, is DSGVTQTPKHLITATGQRVTLRCSPRSGDLSVYWYQQSLDQGLQFLIQYYNGEERAKGNILERFSAQQFPDLHSELNLSSLELGDSALYFCASSVGGSGGQGNYGYTFGSGTRLTVV.

V and J are TRBV30 and TRBJ1-1, with TRBD1 as a possible D gene (5 bases). The ends were cut back, 0 bases at V and 2 bases at J, with 16 bases in the middle. The CDR3 extends over 16 amino acids. Germline CDR1 is GTSNPN and CDR2 is SVGIG (reference sequence). The CDR3 DNA reads TGTGCCTGGAGTGTCGGGCTCCTGGGGGGAAACACTGAAGCTTTCTTT. Translating it yields CAWSVGLLGGNTEAFF.

The chain uses TRBV5-1 and TRBJ1-3, with 9 nucleotides matching TRBD1. CDR3 size: 16 residues. J was trimmed by 4 bases and V by 4 bases; bases with no gene match: 9. Germline assignment: CDR1 SGHRS and CDR2 YFSETQ. The CDR3, as DNA: TGCGCCAGCAGCCCCTCCGGGACAGGGCTCGGAAACACCATATATTTT. It encodes CASSPSGTGLGNTIYF.

The sample holds one count of this clone. The chain uses TRBV29-1 and TRBJ1-3; 7 bases are shared with TRBD1. V shed 5 bases, J shed 3 bases, and the junction held 4 bases outside the gene matches. This CDR3 region has 13 residues. Germline V gene sequence: CDR1 SQVTM, CDR2 ANQGSEA. The CDR3 nucleotides read TGCAGCGTTTCACAGGGGAGTGGAAACACCATATATTTT. As protein: CSVSQGSGNTIYF.

This clone has ten or more counts. The CDR3 spells CASSLPGSEAFF. The CDR3, as DNA: TGTGCCAGTAGTCTCCCGGGGTCCGAAGCTTTCTTT. The chain uses TRBV19 and TRBJ1-1; D ambiguous. This CDR3 has 12 residues. Germline V gene sequence: CDR1 LNHDA, CDR2 SQIVND (reference sequence). Trimming removed 5 bases from V and 8 bases from J, with 12 bases in between.

The rearrangement uses TRBV5-1 and TRBJ1-2; no firm D call. V was shortened by 4 bases and J by 3 bases, with 10 bases between the two germline ends. The CDR3 covers 13 residues. Germline CDR1 is SGHRS and CDR2 is YFSETQ. DNA of the CDR3: TGCGCCAGCAGCCATCGGGATCACTATGGCTACACCTTC. This translates into CASSHRDHYGYTF.

The V call is TRBV28, the J call TRBJ1-1; no firm D call. Germline CDR1 is MDHEN and CDR2 is SYDVKM. V gave up 4 bases and J gave up 0 bases, with 6 bases separating them. The CDR3 loop spans 13 amino acids. CDR3 nucleotide sequence: TGTGCCAGCAGTTCCGGGATGAACACTGAAGCTTTCTTT. This codes for CASSSGMNTEAFF.

J is TRBJ1-5 and V is TRBV27; 7 positions agree with TRBD1. This CDR3 spans 17 amino acids. Germline CDR1 reads MNHEY; CDR2 reads SMNVEV (reference sequence). V gave up 5 bases and J gave up 4 bases; unmatched junction bases: 14. Here the CDR3 reads CASSIKMSGTANQPQHF. DNA of the CDR3: TGTGCCAGCAGTATAAAAATGTCCGGGACAGCTAATCAGCCCCAGCATTTT.

This chain connects TRBV7-9 to TRBJ1-1; D unresolved. Trimming stripped 4 bases from V and 1 base from J, with 13 bases between. The CDR3 consists of 15 residues. CDR1 is SEHNR, CDR2 FQNEAQ, per germline (reference sequence). The CDR3 coding sequence is TGTGCCAGCAGCTCTCAGTGGGGAGCGAACACTGAAGCTTTCTTT. Its translation: CASSSQWGANTEAFF.

Only a few counts were recorded for this clone. The chain employs TRBV2 and TRBJ2-6; tentatively, D is TRBD2 (5 bases). With 3 bases removed from V and 2 bases from J, the gap between germline ends came to 8 bases. Germline V gene lookup returns CDR1 SNHLY and CDR2 FYNNEI. The CDR3 runs 15 residues. Written as DNA, the CDR3 is TGTGCCAGCAGTGAGCTACTAGCTGGGGCCAACGTCCTGACTTTC. Protein sequence: CASSELLAGANVLTF.

The CDR3 DNA reads as TGTGCCAGCAGCCCCCTAGGAGACAGGGGGCTTCAAGCTTTCTTT. It yields the protein CASSPLGDRGLQAFF. The gene calls are TRBV28 and TRBJ1-1; 10 nucleotides match TRBD1. This CDR3 is 15 amino acids long. CDR1 is MDHEN and CDR2 is SYDVKM in the germline V gene. V lost 6 bases and J lost 9; bases outside the gene matches: 13.

The chain uses TRBV27 and TRBJ1-2; 7 bases line up with TRBD1. This CDR3 comprises 14 residues. Trimming removed 0 bases from V and 2 bases from J; junction bases left unmatched: 0. Germline V lookup: CDR1 MNHEY, CDR2 SMNVEV (reference sequence). CDR3 loop: CASSLSTGNYGYTF. CDR3 bases: TGTGCCAGCAGTTTATCGACAGGGAACTATGGCTACACCTTC.

The CDR3 sequence: CASSHFGGGNEKLFF. The DNA for the CDR3 is TGTGCCAGCAGCCACTTTGGGGGAGGCAATGAAAAACTGTTTTTT. The V call is TRBV3-1 (or the pseudogene TRBV3-2), the J call TRBJ1-4, with D perhaps matching TRBD1 (5 bases). CDR1 is LGHDT and CDR2 is YNNKEL in the germline V gene (reference sequence). CDR3 length: 15 amino acids. The V gene lost 3 bases and the J gene lost 5 bases, with 13 bases spanning the gap.

V and J are TRBV2 and TRBJ2-5, with 7 bases identical to TRBD2. The CDR3 is 13 amino acids. Germline V gene lookup returns CDR1 SNHLY and CDR2 FYNNEI. The V gene end was trimmed by 6 bases and the J gene end by 2 bases; junction bases not matched to a gene: 3. CDR3 sequence (DNA): TGTGCCAGCAGGGCGGGGGTTCAAGAGACCCAGTACTTC. This translates into CASRAGVQETQYF.

The genes are TRBV3-1 (or the pseudogene TRBV3-2) and TRBJ2-1; 10 nucleotides agree with TRBD1. Losses at the gene ends were 4 bases for V and 7 bases for J; bases not matched to a gene: 19. Germline V gene sequence: CDR1 LGHDT, CDR2 YNNKEL (reference sequence). The CDR3 runs to 19 residues. The CDR3, as DNA: TGTGCCAGCAGCCCGAAGACAGGGGGCACAGGGAGAGGAGGGAATGAGCAGTTCTTC. Its protein is CASSPKTGGTGRGGNEQFF.

This sequence joins TRBV5-1 and TRBJ2-5; the match to TRBD2 covers 12 bases. Germline V gene lookup returns CDR1 SGHRS and CDR2 YFSETQ. The CDR3 is 15 residues long. V trimming: 0 bases; J trimming: 4 bases; junction bases outside the gene matches: 1. The CDR3: CASSLETSGGETQYF. The CDR3 bases are TGCGCCAGCAGCTTGGAGACTAGCGGGGGAGAGACCCAGTACTTC.

The gene calls are TRBV30 and TRBJ1-1; TRBD1 is a possible D gene (5 bases). Germline loops: CDR1 GTSNPN, CDR2 SVGIG (reference sequence). The CDR3 has 15 amino acids. The V end was cut by 4 bases, the J end by 0 bases, with 15 bases between. The DNA for the CDR3 is TGTGCCTGGAACGATCTGGAGGGGATGAACACTGAAGCTTTCTTT. This codes for CAWNDLEGMNTEAFF. The complete variable domain, with remaining parts taken from reference TRBV30 and TRBJ1-1, reads SQTIHQWPATLVQPVGSPLSLECTVEGTSNPNLYWYRQAAGRGLQLLFYSVGIGQISSEVPQNLSASRPQDRQFILSSKKLLLSDSGFYLCAWNDLEGMNTEAFFGQGTRLTVV.

The chain uses TRBV2 and TRBJ1-4; TRBD1 might be the D (5 bases). The CDR3 length is 15 residues. Germline CDR1 SNHLY, CDR2 FYNNEI. The ends were cut back, 6 bases at V and 8 bases at J, with 19 bases in the middle. Here the CDR3 reads CASRFRGPGREKLFF. The DNA of the CDR3 is TGTGCCAGCAGATTTAGGGGCCCTGGACGAGAAAAACTGTTTTTT.